This TCR beta chain was found in a study of T cell responses to AZD1222 COVID-19 vaccine. Study findings and constraints: Without day 14 samples, only post-peak T cell repertoires were studied. Seropositive at baseline were only six or seven AZD1222 recipients.

This CDR3 contains 14 residues. With 4 bases clipped from V and 5 bases from J, the junction kept 5 bases outside the gene matches. The germline V gene encodes CDR1 MGHRA and CDR2 YSYEKL. Sequencing used immunoSEQ multiplex PCR; TCRdb keeps in-frame clones, though not all of them. The sample has fewer than 150,000 clones; roughly 90% are singletons. This clone was observed a handful of times. Its antigen remains unknown. The input for sequencing was peripheral blood, taken 28 days after the second AZD1222 dose. This clonotype was obtained from an adult who received the AZD1222 COVID-19 vaccine. This chain joins TRBV4-1 and TRBJ2-1; 7 bases align to TRBD2. The CDR3 sequence is CASSPLAHNNEQFF. CDR3 in DNA: TGCGCCAGCAGCCCACTAGCGCATAACAATGAGCAGTTCTTC.